This TCR beta chain was sequenced for a study of T-cell reconstitution after alpha-beta-depleted transplantation in children. Whole-study findings and limits: For some patients, TCRbeta diversity was high at day 60 because of recipient T cells and thymic progenitors that survived. The main origin of T-cell counts and diversity one year after transplant was newly produced T cells. Two months or so post-transplant, alpha-beta T cells reportedly derived from several hundred expanded graft clones.

Notes on this clonotype: The antigen is undetermined.

During its preparation, the TCRbeta library received unique molecular identifiers. TCRdb passed the PCR reads through MiXCR, listing each CDR3 protein once. This sample has hundreds of thousands of distinct CDR3 sequences, with roughly 15% found just once. The CDR3 has 15 residues. Germline loops: CDR1 SGHRS, CDR2 YFSETQ. J was trimmed by 2 bases and V by 4 bases; bases with no gene match: 8. The chain has TRBV5-1 and TRBJ1-2; 7 nucleotides agree with TRBD1. The clonotype was recovered from a male patient under 18 who had a stem cell transplant for acute lymphoblastic leukemia, so the T cells may come from the graft donor. The starting material was PBMCs, mostly from graft donor cells, obtained 360 days after TCRalphabeta/CD19-depleted stem cell transplant. As DNA, the CDR3 is TGCGCCAGCAGCAGACAGGGCGCACCCAACTATGGCTACACCTTC. Its protein product is CASSRQGAPNYGYTF.